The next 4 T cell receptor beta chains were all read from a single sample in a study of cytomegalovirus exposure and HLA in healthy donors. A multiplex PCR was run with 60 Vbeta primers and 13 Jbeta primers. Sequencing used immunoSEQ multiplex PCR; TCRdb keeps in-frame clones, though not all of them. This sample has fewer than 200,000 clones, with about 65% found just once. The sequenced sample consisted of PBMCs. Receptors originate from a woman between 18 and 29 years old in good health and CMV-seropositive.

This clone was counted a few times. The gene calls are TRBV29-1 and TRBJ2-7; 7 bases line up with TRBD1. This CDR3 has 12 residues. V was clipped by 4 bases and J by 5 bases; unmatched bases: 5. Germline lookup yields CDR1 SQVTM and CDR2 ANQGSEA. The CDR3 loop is CSVGRGQNEQYF. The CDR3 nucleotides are TGCAGCGTTGGTCGGGGACAGAACGAGCAGTACTTC.

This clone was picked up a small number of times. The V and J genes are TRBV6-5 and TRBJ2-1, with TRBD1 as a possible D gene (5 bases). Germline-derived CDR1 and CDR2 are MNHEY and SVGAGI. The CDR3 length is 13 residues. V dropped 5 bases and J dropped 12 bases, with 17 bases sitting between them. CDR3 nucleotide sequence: TGTGCCAGCAGTCTCCGATGGCAGGGTGGGCAGTTCTTC. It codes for CASSLRWQGGQFF.

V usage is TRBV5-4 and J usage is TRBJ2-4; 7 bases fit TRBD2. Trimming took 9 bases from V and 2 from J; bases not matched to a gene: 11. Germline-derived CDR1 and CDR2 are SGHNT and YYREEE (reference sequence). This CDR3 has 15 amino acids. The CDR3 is CATSRAGATKNIQYF. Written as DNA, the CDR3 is TGTGCCACCTCAAGGGCGGGAGCTACCAAAAACATTCAGTACTTC.

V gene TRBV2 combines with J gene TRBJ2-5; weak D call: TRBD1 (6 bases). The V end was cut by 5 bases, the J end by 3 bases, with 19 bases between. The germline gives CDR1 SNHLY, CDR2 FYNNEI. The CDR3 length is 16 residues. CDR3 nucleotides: TGTGCCAGCAGTTCGACAGGAGAGATCGCAAAAGAGACCCAGTACTTC. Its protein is CASSSTGEIAKETQYF.